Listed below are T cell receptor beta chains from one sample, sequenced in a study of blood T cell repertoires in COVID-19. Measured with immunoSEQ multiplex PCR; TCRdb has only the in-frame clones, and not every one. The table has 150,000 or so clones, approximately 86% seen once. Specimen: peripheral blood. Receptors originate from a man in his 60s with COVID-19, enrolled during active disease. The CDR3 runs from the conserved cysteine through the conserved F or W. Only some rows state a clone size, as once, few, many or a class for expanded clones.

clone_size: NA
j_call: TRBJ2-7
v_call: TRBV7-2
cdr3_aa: CASSLQGYEQYF

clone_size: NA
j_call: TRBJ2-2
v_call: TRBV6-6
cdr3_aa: CASSYSSANTGELFF

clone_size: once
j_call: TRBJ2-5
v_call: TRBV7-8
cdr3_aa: CASSPSRLAGETQYF

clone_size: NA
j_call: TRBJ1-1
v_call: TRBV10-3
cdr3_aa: CATQTGVFTEAFF

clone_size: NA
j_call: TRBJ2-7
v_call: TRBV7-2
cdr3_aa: CASSLGSGDEQYF

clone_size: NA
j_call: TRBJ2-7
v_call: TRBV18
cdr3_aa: CASSPLGVGQFPGEQYF

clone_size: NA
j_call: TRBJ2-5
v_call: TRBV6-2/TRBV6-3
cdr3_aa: CASSFTGIGETQYF

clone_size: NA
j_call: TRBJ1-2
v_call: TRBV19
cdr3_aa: CASSTGPDRDGDYGYTF

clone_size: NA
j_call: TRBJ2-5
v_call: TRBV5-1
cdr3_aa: CASSLVTGGQETQYF

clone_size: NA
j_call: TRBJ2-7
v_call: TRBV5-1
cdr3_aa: CASSLQEGYEQYF

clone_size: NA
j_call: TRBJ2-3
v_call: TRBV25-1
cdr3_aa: CASTSGGLEDTQYF

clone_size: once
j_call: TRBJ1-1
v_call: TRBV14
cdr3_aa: CASSQSRNTEAFF

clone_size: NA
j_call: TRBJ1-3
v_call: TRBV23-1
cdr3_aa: CASSQSGQTYSGNTIYF

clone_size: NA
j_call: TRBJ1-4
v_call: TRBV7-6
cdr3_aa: CASSQTGSNEKLFF

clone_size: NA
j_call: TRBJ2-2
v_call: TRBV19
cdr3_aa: CASSPGLADTGELFF

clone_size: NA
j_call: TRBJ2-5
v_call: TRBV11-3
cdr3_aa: CASSSQTEYQETQYF

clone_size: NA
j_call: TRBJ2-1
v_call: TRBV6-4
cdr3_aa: CASSEASGVDEQFF

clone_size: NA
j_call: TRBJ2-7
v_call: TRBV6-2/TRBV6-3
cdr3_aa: CASSLERGRYSYEQYF

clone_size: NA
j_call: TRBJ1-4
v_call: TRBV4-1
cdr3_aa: CASSQGGGYDEKLFF

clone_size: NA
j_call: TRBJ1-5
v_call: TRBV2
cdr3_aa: CASSGGTGGQPQHF

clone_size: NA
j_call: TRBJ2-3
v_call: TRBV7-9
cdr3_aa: CASARGGSSTDTQYF

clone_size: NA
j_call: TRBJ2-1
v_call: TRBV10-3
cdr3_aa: CAISEGLAGDYNEQFF

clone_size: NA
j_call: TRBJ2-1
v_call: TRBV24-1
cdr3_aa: CATSDLLGGSYNEQFF

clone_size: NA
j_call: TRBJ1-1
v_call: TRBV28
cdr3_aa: CASSSTGTGAPEAFF

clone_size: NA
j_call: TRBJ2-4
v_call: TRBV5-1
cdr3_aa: CASSVGTGAKNIQYF

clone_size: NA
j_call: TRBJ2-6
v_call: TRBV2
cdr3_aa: CASSLRESGANVLTF

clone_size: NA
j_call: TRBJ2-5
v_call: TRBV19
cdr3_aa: CASSISAAVQETQYF

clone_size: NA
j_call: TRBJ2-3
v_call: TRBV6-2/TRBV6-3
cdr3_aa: CASSYPLPGPNTDTQYF

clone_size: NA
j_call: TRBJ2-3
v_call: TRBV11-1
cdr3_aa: CASSFTSGSSTDTQYF

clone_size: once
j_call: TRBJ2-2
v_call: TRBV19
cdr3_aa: CASSKLPGQGPGELFF

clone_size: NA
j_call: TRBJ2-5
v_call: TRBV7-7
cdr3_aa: CASSYTGGGSETQYF

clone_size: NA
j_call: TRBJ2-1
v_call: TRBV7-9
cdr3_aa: CASSLGPIEQFF